Sequencing of this TCR beta chain was carried out in a study of CD8+ T cells in alopecia areata. Germline lookup yields CDR1 SNHLY and CDR2 FYNNEI. This CDR3 is 16 amino acids long. V shed 9 bases and J shed 5 bases, with 25 bases lying between them. In this sample, this clone turned up a few times. The treatment: oral pan-JAK inhibitor, 5-10 mg twice daily. Lesional scalp punch biopsies and peripheral blood were collected from alopecia areata patients. TCR sequencing used cDNA made by reverse transcription of extracted RNA. Method: immunoSEQ multiplex PCR; TCRdb's copy keeps in-frame clones and lacks some. This table has 90,000 to 120,000 clones, 65% to 85% appearing once.

The chain has TRBV2 and TRBJ1-1, with D possibly being TRBD1 (5 bases). This sequence was found in a human donor with alopecia areata. This sample comprised CD8+ T cells sorted from blood, obtained at week 24, from a patient treated with tofacitinib. The CDR3 DNA is TGTGCCAGAACCGATGAGCAGGGAAATTCGCGAACTGAAGCTTTCTTT. Residues: CARTDEQGNSRTEAFF.